This passage covers 4 T cell receptor beta chains from one sample sequenced in a study of shared clonotypes between healthy human individuals. Assay: immunoSEQ multiplex PCR; the TCRdb copy retains only in-frame clones and omits some. Among around 2.5 million clones, 93% were seen once, and the ten largest hold more than 0.35%. Sequencing was done on a sample of naive CD4+ T cells from PBMCs. Documented subset: CD45RA+ positively selected. Receptor source: a man in his late teens or twenties in good health. Some clones in this sample may be carry-over from other donors' samples.

Comments on this clone: The same CDR3 can be traced to other DNA sequences in this sample. The CDR3 DNA sequence: TGTGCCAGCAGTTTAACAGGGTATGGCTACACCTTC. Its translation: CASSLTGYGYTF. This rearrangement joins TRBV28 to TRBJ1-2; D may be TRBD1 (6 bases). V lost 2 bases and J 5 bases, leaving 6 bases between the germline ends. CDR3 size: 12 residues. Looked up from germline, CDR1 is MDHEN and CDR2 is SYDVKM.

Concerning this clone: The same CDR3 is also encoded by other DNA sequences in this sample. In DNA, the CDR3 is TGTGCCAGCAGCCAAGGTACTTCTGGTTACGAGCAGTACTTC. Its translation is CASSQGTSGYEQYF. This rearrangement joins TRBV4-2 to TRBJ2-7; no definite D call. CDR1 and CDR2 (germline): LGHNA, YNFKEQ. V lost 1 base, J lost 4 bases, and 11 bases lay in between. This CDR3 is built from 14 residues.

This clone was seen once. The same CDR3 also results from other DNA sequences found in this sample. The rearrangement uses TRBV5-1 and TRBJ2-5, with unresolved D. There are 13 residues in the CDR3. Germline V gene sequence: CDR1 SGHRS, CDR2 YFSETQ. The ends were cut back, 4 bases at V and 5 bases at J, with 12 bases in the middle. The CDR3 DNA sequence: TGCGCCAGCAGCCTAGGCCCAAGGGAGACCCAGTACTTC. It translates to CASSLGPRETQYF.

This clone was counted between two and nine times. This rearrangement joins TRBV30 to TRBJ1-1; perhaps TRBD1 as D (6 bases). Trimming pared 4 bases from V and 5 bases from J, leaving 20 bases between. The germline gives CDR1 GTSNPN, CDR2 SVGIG (reference sequence). The CDR3 spans 15 residues. CDR3 residues: CAWNGRGGVRTEAFF. CDR3 DNA: TGTGCCTGGAACGGCAGGGGAGGAGTTCGGACTGAAGCTTTCTTT.